Listed below are T cell receptor beta chains from one sample, sequenced in a study of control samples from healthy donors and cancer patients. Some clones are missing from TCRdb's copy, which holds only in-frame ones; the method was immunoSEQ multiplex PCR. The sample consists of some 150,000 clones, roughly 94% of them appearing once. Sample: PBMCs. The receptors originated from a man in his sixties with colorectal cancer. The CDR3 runs from the conserved cysteine through the conserved F or W. Each record gives: J gene, V gene, clone size, D gene, CDR3 DNA, CDR3 protein. A D gene is named only where the DNA matches it firmly. Size values are once, few and many counts, or a class for expanded clones, and some rows have none.

TRBJ1-2	TRBV24-1	.	.	TGTGCCACCAGTGATTTCGAGGGTAACTATGGCTACACCTTC	CATSDFEGNYGYTF
TRBJ1-1	TRBV29-1	.	.	TGCAGCGTACGAAGGACAGCTATGAACACTGAAGCTTTCTTT	CSVRRTAMNTEAFF
TRBJ2-1	TRBV18	few	TRBD2	TGTGCCAGCTCACCACCGACTAGCGGGGGAAGATATGAGCAGTTCTTC	CASSPPTSGGRYEQFF
TRBJ1-1	TRBV5-1	.	.	TGCGCCAGCAGCTTAACGGGGGGTGAGTACACTGAAGCTTTCTTT	CASSLTGGEYTEAFF
TRBJ1-4	TRBV5-4	.	.	TGTGCCAGCAGCGCCCCCGGGGCGCGAGGTGAAAAACTGTTTTTT	CASSAPGARGEKLFF
TRBJ1-4	TRBV5-1	.	.	TGCGCCAGCAGCTTGGGCCGAGGGACCTCGAATGAAAAACTGTTTTTT	CASSLGRGTSNEKLFF
TRBJ2-1	TRBV11-2	.	.	TGTGCCAGCAGCTTAGAGTCAGGATGGGGCGATGAGCAGTTCTTC	CASSLESGWGDEQFF
TRBJ2-5	TRBV11-2	few	.	TGTGCCAGCAGCTTATTTCGGGAGACCCAGTACTTC	CASSLFRETQYF
TRBJ2-1	TRBV25-1	.	.	TGTGCCAGCAGTGATCTAGTTGCCCCGAACAATGAGCAGTTCTTC	CASSDLVAPNNEQFF
TRBJ1-1	TRBV2	.	.	TGTGCCAGCAGAGGTGGACAGACCTTAGGCACTGAAGCTTTCTTT	CASRGGQTLGTEAFF
TRBJ2-4	TRBV6-4	.	TRBD2	TGTGCCAGCAGTGCAGGGAGGGGCGACATTCAGTACTTC	CASSAGRGDIQYF
TRBJ1-5	TRBV18	.	.	TGTGCCAGCTCACTAAACCCACCGGGCCCGGATCAGCCCCAGCATTTT	CASSLNPPGPDQPQHF
TRBJ1-1	TRBV5-1	once	.	TGCGCCAGCAGCTTCGTGGAGGGGTCGGCGAACACTGAAGCTTTCTTT	CASSFVEGSANTEAFF
TRBJ2-7	TRBV4-3	once	.	TGCGCCAGCAGCCAAGACAGCAACGAGCAGTACTTC	CASSQDSNEQYF
TRBJ1-1	TRBV19	.	TRBD1	TGTGCCAGTAGTGCAATACAGGGGTACACTGAAGCTTTCTTT	CASSAIQGYTEAFF
TRBJ1-1	TRBV5-1	.	TRBD1	TGCGCCAGCAGCCCGACAGGGCTGAACACTGAAGCTTTCTTT	CASSPTGLNTEAFF
TRBJ2-5	TRBV5-8	.	TRBD1	TGTGCCAGCAGCTTGCAAGGGACAGGGAAAGAGACCCAGTACTTC	CASSLQGTGKETQYF
TRBJ2-5	TRBV11-2	.	.	TGTGCCAGCAGCCAGGACATAGGGACGGAGACCCAGTACTTC	CASSQDIGTETQYF
TRBJ1-2	TRBV18	.	.	TGTGCCAGCTCGAAAGGGGGAGTGTTGAGCTACACCTTC	CASSKGGVLSYTF
TRBJ1-5	TRBV19	.	.	TGTGCCAGTAAAAATAAACAGGGATCCAATCAGCCCCAGCATTTT	CASKNKQGSNQPQHF
TRBJ1-1	TRBV19	.	TRBD1	TGTGCCAGTAGTTGGGGACAGACGAACACTGAAGCTTTCTTT	CASSWGQTNTEAFF
TRBJ2-5	TRBV24-1	.	.	TGTGCCACCAGTGACTCCCCGGGCTGGGAGACCCAGTACTTC	CATSDSPGWETQYF
TRBJ1-2	TRBV9	.	TRBD1	TGTGCCAGCAGCGTCGGACAGGGCTCCTATGGCTACACCTTC	CASSVGQGSYGYTF
TRBJ1-1	TRBV11-1	.	.	TGTGCCAGCAGCTTATTGAGGGGGTCTGAAGCTTTCTTT	CASSLLRGSEAFF
TRBJ1-1	TRBV5-6	few	.	TGTGCCAGCAGCTTTCGAGTGAACACTGAAGCTTTCTTT	CASSFRVNTEAFF